This TCR beta chain was profiled in a study of blood T cell repertoires in COVID-19 (dated by TCRdb to the early 2020s). For context, the study as a whole: Collaborator samples came from the United States, Italy and Spain and covered acute and convalescent phases of COVID-19. Where HLA class I and class II types were available, the types were taken from metadata supplied by the sample provider, not from assay-based typing. Samples came from the ongoing ImmuneRACE study (first 160 participants) plus 1,254 subjects from 6 global collaborators. The prospective study material was composed of cDNA or gDNA derived from T cells, B-cell-depleted T cells, or PBMCs. Deeply sampled blood TCRbeta repertoires from subjects exposed to, actively infected with, or recovered from COVID-19 were included in the dataset. The repertoires were released in a freely available public database intended as a resource for research on the immune response to SARS-CoV-2. Sample metadata almost always included a de-identified subject ID, COVID-19 status, age in years and sex. The paper's findings and limits, for the study overall: The quantity of clinical and demographic metadata differed by source and by participant and was supplied without curation.

Of note for this clone: No cognate antigen has been identified for it. The input lacks base qualities; no much larger clone sits a single base away.

One collaborating source in Seattle enrolled patients while the patients were actively infected and followed the patients over time throughout the course of disease. Whole blood was collected in K2EDTA tubes by collaborating institutions according to the institutions' own protocols. For TCRbeta analysis, collaborator samples were shipped as frozen whole blood, as isolated PBMCs, or as DNA extracted from either sample type. The immunoSEQ Assay, a bias-controlled multiplex PCR, was used to amplify TCRbeta CDR3 regions from genomic DNA. The published analysis was carried out like this. The number of nucleated cells in each sample was estimated by amplification of reference gene primers within the assay. To quantify the absolute abundance of each unique TCRbeta CDR3 rearrangement, sequence reads were collapsed and filtered. For each sample, productive Simpson clonality was calculated as the square root of Simpson's diversity index over productive rearrangements. TCRdb re-hosts the immuneACCESS table, in-frame sequences only. Its copies lack some clones; in the studies checked, an unresolved V gene accounts for under half of them, and the cause for the rest is not known. V and J calls and clone size follow that table, whereas D and trimming were derived from the DNA. The sample records about 48,000 clones, 70% to 90% of which are singletons. Of the sample, around 2.6% falls within the top ten clones.

Source material: peripheral blood. This TCR was recovered from an elderly woman with COVID-19, enrolled during active disease.

The CDR3 protein is CASSPLAGYVTGELFF. In nucleotides, the sequence is TGTGCCAGCAGCCCCCTCGCCGGGTACGTGACCGGGGAGCTGTTTTTT. This chain joins TRBV7-8 to TRBJ2-2; no D gene call is confident. V was cut back by 5 bases and J by 5 bases, leaving a gap of 18 bases between them. The CDR3 runs 16 amino acids, cysteine and phenylalanine included. Of all the DNA, just the CDR3 is kept, 48 bases in frame from base 1. For CDR1 and CDR2, the germline V gene lists SGHVS and FQNEAQ. The full variable domain, with segments outside the CDR3 supplied by the reference TRBV7-8 and TRBJ2-2 proteins, appears as GAGVSQSPRYKVAKRGQDVALRCDPISGHVSLFWYQQALGQGPEFLTYFQNEAQLDKSGLPSDRFFAERPEGSVSTLKIQRTQQEDSAVYLCASSPLAGYVTGELFFGEGSRLTVL.